Listed here are 31 T cell receptor beta chains from one sample, sequenced in a study of cytomegalovirus exposure and HLA in healthy donors. The PCR made use of 60 Vbeta and 13 Jbeta primers. Sequenced by immunoSEQ multiplex PCR; TCRdb stores in-frame clones only, minus some. Seen here are 100,000 or so clones, 79% observed once, and the top ten hold over 4%. Sequencing was done on a sample of PBMCs. The receptor set was obtained from a female donor in good health and CMV-seropositive.

Remarks on this clone: Additional DNA sequences in this sample encode the identical CDR3. The rearrangement links TRBV7-9 to TRBJ1-1; TRBD1 agrees at 10 bases. Germline V gives CDR1 SEHNR, CDR2 FQNEAQ (reference sequence). The CDR3 runs 15 residues. Trimming cost V 5 bases and J 11 bases; bases outside gene matches: 14. CDR3 in DNA: TGTGCCAGCAGCACCGGGACAGGGGTGGTTTCGGTGGCTTTCTTT. Its translation is CASSTGTGVVSVAFF.

The chain combines TRBV6-1 with TRBJ2-5; maybe TRBD1 (6 bases). The CDR3 has 12 amino acids. Germline V gives CDR1 MNHNS, CDR2 SASEGT. Deletions cut 7 bases from V and 4 bases from J, with 10 bases between. The CDR3 coding sequence is TGTGCCAGCAAGATGACAGGAGAGACCCAGTACTTC. It translates to CASKMTGETQYF.

V usage is TRBV19 and J usage is TRBJ1-5; D not resolved. The CDR3 has 15 residues. V lost 3 bases, J lost 0 bases, and 9 bases lay in between. Germline V gene sequence: CDR1 LNHDA, CDR2 SQIVND (reference sequence). In DNA, the CDR3 is TGTGCCAGTAGTATGACGGAGTATAGCAATCAGCCCCAGCATTTT. Translating gives CASSMTEYSNQPQHF.

The J gene is TRBJ1-2, the V gene TRBV6-6, with a tentative D call TRBD1 (5 bases). From germline, CDR1 is MNHNY and CDR2 SVGAGI (reference sequence). The CDR3 covers 14 residues. Trimming removed 0 bases from V and 8 bases from J, with 13 bases in between. The CDR3 here is CASSYSVRVRGYTF. The DNA of the CDR3 is TGTGCCAGCAGTTACTCCGTCAGGGTCCGGGGCTACACCTTC.

The chain uses TRBV5-3 and TRBJ2-1, with 10 nucleotides matching TRBD2. TRBV5-3 belongs to the ORF category, with a function that is uncertain. V shed 0 bases and J 2 bases; nucleotides not matched to a gene: 5. The CDR3 is 17 amino acids. The CDR3 loop reads CARSLVVAGGPYNEQFF. In DNA, the CDR3 is TGTGCCAGAAGCTTGGTAGTAGCGGGGGGTCCCTACAATGAGCAGTTCTTC.

J is TRBJ1-6 and V is TRBV6-5; D gene ambiguous. Germline V CDR1 and CDR2: MNHEY, SVGAGI. CDR3 length: 15 amino acids. Between the trimmed V and J ends, which lost 6 bases and 6 bases, there was a span of 15 bases. This CDR3 reads CASSRAGLSNSPLHF. The DNA for the CDR3 is TGTGCCAGCAGCCGAGCAGGCCTGAGTAATTCACCCCTCCACTTT.

This clone was observed a single time. The chain links TRBV25-1 to TRBJ1-1; D is possibly TRBD1 (6 bases). Germline CDR1 is MGHDK and CDR2 is SYGVNS. The CDR3 contains 15 residues. Trimming removed 5 bases at V and 4 bases at J, with 17 bases between. CDR3 amino acids: CASSPMGAVSTEAFF. DNA of the CDR3: TGTGCCAGCAGTCCGATGGGGGCGGTGAGCACTGAAGCTTTCTTT. The whole variable domain, filled in from reference TRBV25-1 and TRBJ1-1, reads EADIYQTPRYLVIGTGKKITLECSQTMGHDKMYWYQQDPGMELHLIHYSYGVNSTEKGDLSSESTVSRIRTEHFPLTLESARPSHTSQYLCASSPMGAVSTEAFFGQGTRLTVV.

A remark on this clone: Relative to the germline gene, one junction end is altered; a read error may explain this. The chain carries TRBV7-2 and TRBJ2-7; 11 bases map to TRBD2. Germline CDR1 reads SGHTA; CDR2 reads FQGNSA. This CDR3 is 14 amino acids long. As DNA, the CDR3 is TGTGCCAGCAGCGTAGCGGGGGGGTTCTACGAGCAGTACTTC. This sequence encodes CASSVAGGFYEQYF. Drawing the rest from reference TRBV7-2 and TRBJ2-7, the complete variable domain is GAGVSQSPSNKVTEKGKDVELRCDPISGHTALYWYRQSLGQGLEFLIYFQGNSAPDKSGLPSDRFSAERTGGSVSTLTIQRTQQEDSAVYLCASSVAGGFYEQYFGPGTRLTVT.

The CDR3 reads CASSEQKGGIQYF. The DNA of the CDR3 is TGTGCCAGTAGTGAACAGAAGGGAGGCATTCAGTACTTC. The V gene is TRBV19, the J gene TRBJ2-4, with D tentatively TRBD2 (6 bases). The CDR3 covers 13 residues. Germline lookup yields CDR1 LNHDA and CDR2 SQIVND (reference sequence). Trimming shortened V by 5 bases and J by 9 bases, and 14 bases separated the two germline ends. The full variable domain, in which reference TRBV19 and TRBJ2-4 provide the parts outside the CDR3, is DGGITQSPKYLFRKEGQNVTLSCEQNLNHDAMYWYRQDPGQGLRLIYYSQIVNDFQKGDIAEGYSVSREKKESFPLTVTSAQKNPTAFYLCASSEQKGGIQYFGAGTRLSVL.

With regard to this clone: The junction shows a germline mismatch at one end, possibly a read error. The chain has TRBV7-9 and TRBJ2-5; TRBD2 matches at 15 bases. The CDR3 length is 16 residues. Germline loops: CDR1 SEHNR, CDR2 FQNEAQ (reference sequence). The CDR3 bases are TGTTCCAGCAGCTTAGGGACTAGCGGGGGGCAAGAGACCCAGTACTTC. Translated, it gives CSSSLGTSGGQETQYF.

The V and J genes are TRBV4-2 and TRBJ1-2; no clear D gene. The V gene lost 4 bases and the J gene lost 6 bases, with 12 bases spanning the gap. CDR1 is LGHNA, CDR2 YNFKEQ, per germline. The CDR3 loop spans 13 amino acids. CDR3 in amino acids: CASSLLSEDGYTF. CDR3 coding DNA: TGTGCCAGCAGCCTTTTGAGTGAGGATGGCTACACCTTC.

The chain links TRBV30 to TRBJ2-2; possible D gene TRBD2, 5 bases. V lost 0 bases to trimming and J lost 1 base, with 18 bases between them. This CDR3 contains 18 residues. The V gene's germline CDR1 is GTSNPN and CDR2 SVGIG (reference sequence). DNA of the CDR3: TGTGCCTGGAGTGTTCGATTTCGGGAACTCAAGAACACCGGGGAGCTGTTTTTT. Translation: CAWSVRFRELKNTGELFF.

The CDR3 DNA follows: TGTGCCAGCTCACCGGGACAGGGGGCAGTCACTGAAGCTTTCTTT. This gives the protein CASSPGQGAVTEAFF. This rearrangement joins TRBV18 to TRBJ1-1, with 12 bases aligning to TRBD1. The CDR3 extends over 15 amino acids. V was pared by 3 bases and J by 4 bases, with 3 bases of the junction left unmatched. Germline V gene lookup returns CDR1 KGHSH and CDR2 LQKENI.

V usage is TRBV10-3 and J usage is TRBJ2-5; TRBD2 matches 9 bases. Looked up from germline, CDR1 is ENHRY and CDR2 is SYGVKD. Trimming at V came to 4 bases and at J to 7 bases, leaving 10 bases not matched to a gene. The CDR3 loop spans 15 amino acids. The CDR3 region has the DNA TGTGCCATCAGTGGCGGGGGGGGCCGGGAGGGGACCCAGTACTTC. The encoded protein is CAISGGGGREGTQYF.

The chain carries TRBV29-1 and TRBJ2-7, with TRBD2 matching 9 bases. The CDR3 runs to 14 residues. Germline V gene lookup returns CDR1 SQVTM and CDR2 ANQGSEA. The V and J ends lost 4 bases and 3 bases, in that order; junction bases with no gene match: 7. The DNA for the CDR3 is TGCAGCGTTGCCCCTAGCGGGGACGTCTACGAGCAGTACTTC. It specifies CSVAPSGDVYEQYF.

The gene calls are TRBV12-5 and TRBJ2-1; TRBD1 matches at 9 bases. V was clipped by 3 bases and J by 6 bases; unmatched bases: 3. CDR3 length equals 14 residues. Per the germline V gene, CDR1 is LGHNT and CDR2 is FRNRAP. CDR3 residues: CASGLTGGFNEQFF. The DNA for the CDR3 is TGTGCTAGTGGTTTAACAGGGGGCTTCAATGAGCAGTTCTTC. The full variable domain, with the rest looked up from reference TRBV12-5 and TRBJ2-1, is DARVTQTPRHKVTEMGQEVTMRCQPILGHNTVFWYRQTMMQGLELLAYFRNRAPLDDSGMPKDRFSAEMPDATLATLKIQPSEPRDSAVYFCASGLTGGFNEQFFGPGTRLTVL.

This chain connects TRBV18 to TRBJ1-6; D uncertain. The CDR3 runs 13 residues. The germline V and J ends were trimmed by 4 bases and 8 bases, with 9 bases remaining between them. Germline V gives CDR1 KGHSH, CDR2 LQKENI. The CDR3 spells CASSHSWYSPLHF. The CDR3, as DNA: TGTGCCAGCTCACATAGTTGGTATTCACCCCTCCACTTT.

This sequence joins TRBV5-4 and TRBJ1-1, with D possibly being TRBD1 (5 bases). CDR1 SGHNT and CDR2 YYREEE come from the germline V gene (reference sequence). The V and J ends lost 5 bases and 1 base respectively, with 15 bases between them. The CDR3 is made up of 15 amino acids. CDR3 amino acids: CASSLLGGRNTEAFF. The CDR3 coding sequence is TGTGCCAGCAGTCTGTTGGGGGGGAGGAACACTGAAGCTTTCTTT.

This clone was counted a few times. Additional DNA sequences in this sample encode the identical CDR3. The genes are TRBV7-2 and TRBJ2-3, with TRBD2 matching over 10 bases. The CDR3 loop spans 16 amino acids. The germline CDR1 and CDR2 sequences are SGHTA and FQGNSA. J was trimmed by 1 base and V by 3 bases; bases with no gene match: 4. This chain's CDR3 is CASSLGLAGGTDTQYF. In DNA form, the CDR3 reads TGTGCCAGCAGCTTGGGGCTAGCGGGGGGCACAGATACGCAGTATTTT.

The chain couples TRBV5-1 to TRBJ2-7; 8 bases align to TRBD1. CDR1 is SGHRS and CDR2 is YFSETQ in the germline V gene. The V segment lost 0 bases and the J segment 3 bases; nucleotides outside the gene matches: 5. The CDR3 spans 15 residues. CDR3 nucleotides: TGCGCCAGCAGCTTGGCCCGGACAGGGATCTACGAGCAGTACTTC. It is translated as CASSLARTGIYEQYF.

The V call is TRBV19, the J call TRBJ2-3, with a possible D match to TRBD2 (6 bases). The CDR3 runs to 14 residues. Per the germline V gene, CDR1 is LNHDA and CDR2 is SQIVND (reference sequence). With 4 bases removed from V and 3 bases from J, the gap between germline ends came to 11 bases. In DNA form, the CDR3 reads TGTGCCAGTAGTAGCCAGGGAGGAACAGATACGCAGTATTTT. Protein sequence: CASSSQGGTDTQYF.

The rearrangement links TRBV19 to TRBJ2-3, with 8 bases matching TRBD2. The junction had 4 bases not matched to a gene; V was cut back by 3 bases and J by 2 bases. Germline V gives CDR1 LNHDA, CDR2 SQIVND (reference sequence). The CDR3 is 15 residues long. CDR3 DNA: TGTGCCAGTAGTATGGCTAGCGGGTCCACAGATACGCAGTATTTT. Its protein product is CASSMASGSTDTQYF.

The chain has TRBV5-1 and TRBJ2-5, with TRBD2 matching 12 bases. Germline CDR1 reads SGHRS; CDR2 reads YFSETQ. CDR3 length: 17 residues. The junction had 8 bases not matched to a gene; V was cut back by 4 bases and J by 1 base. CDR3 loop: CASSGPGLAGLQETQYF. The DNA for the CDR3 is TGCGCCAGCAGCGGTCCGGGACTAGCGGGTCTCCAAGAGACCCAGTACTTC.

V gene TRBV18 combines with J gene TRBJ2-3; D gene uncertain. Per the germline V gene, CDR1 is KGHSH and CDR2 is LQKENI. The CDR3 contains 15 residues. Trimming left V 0 bases short and J 4 bases short, with 11 bases between. CDR3 sequence: CASSPPNSGSDTQYF. CDR3 bases: TGTGCCAGCTCACCACCCAACAGTGGGTCAGATACGCAGTATTTT.

This clone was detected once. V is TRBV2 and J is TRBJ2-3; 8 bases fit TRBD2. CDR1 and CDR2 from the germline V gene are SNHLY and FYNNEI. The CDR3 consists of 14 residues. J gave up 3 bases and V 7 bases, and 6 bases lay outside the gene matches. The chain's CDR3 is CASNLGGATDTQYF. CDR3 in DNA: TGTGCCAGCAACCTCGGGGGGGCGACAGATACGCAGTATTTT.

This clone was picked up a small number of times. This sequence joins TRBV5-1 and TRBJ2-1; 9 bases line up with TRBD1. Germline CDR1 reads SGHRS; CDR2 reads YFSETQ. The CDR3 has 17 amino acids. J lost 7 bases, V lost 3 bases, and 14 bases had no gene match. The CDR3 DNA reads TGCGCCAGCAGCTCACGATTAACAGGGGGCTTATCAAATGAGCAGTTCTTC. It translates to CASSSRLTGGLSNEQFF. The whole variable domain, remainder taken from reference TRBV5-1 and TRBJ2-1, is KAGVTQTPRYLIKTRGQQVTLSCSPISGHRSVSWYQQTPGQGLQFLFEYFSETQRNKGNFPGRFSGRQFSNSRSEMNVSTLELGDSALYLCASSSRLTGGLSNEQFFGPGTRLTVL.

This chain joins TRBV5-4 and TRBJ2-7, with D tentatively TRBD2 (6 bases). This CDR3 contains 12 residues. The V end was cut by 2 bases, the J end by 5 bases, with 8 bases between. Germline CDR1 and CDR2: SGHNT and YYREEE (reference sequence). The CDR3 protein is CASSFGTHEQYF. The CDR3 DNA is TGTGCCAGCAGCTTCGGGACTCACGAGCAGTACTTC.

The rearrangement links TRBV7-9 to TRBJ2-3; 8 bases map to TRBD2. The CDR3 extends over 16 amino acids. Germline V lookup: CDR1 SEHNR, CDR2 FQNEAQ (reference sequence). The V and J ends lost 1 base and 10 bases, in that order; junction bases with no gene match: 13. CDR3 sequence reads: CASSLEGLAGYWAQYF. As DNA, the CDR3 is TGTGCCAGCAGCTTAGAGGGGCTAGCGGGCTATTGGGCGCAGTATTTT.

The V gene is TRBV7-2, the J gene TRBJ2-3; TRBD2 might be the D (6 bases). CDR1 SGHTA and CDR2 FQGNSA come from the germline V gene. V lost 4 bases to trimming and J lost 4 bases, with 15 bases between them. The CDR3 is made up of 15 amino acids. CDR3 sequence: CASSSIAGRPDTQYF. The CDR3 nucleotides are TGTGCCAGCAGCTCGATTGCGGGACGCCCAGATACGCAGTATTTT. Filled out from reference TRBV7-2 and TRBJ2-3, the complete variable domain reads GAGVSQSPSNKVTEKGKDVELRCDPISGHTALYWYRQSLGQGLEFLIYFQGNSAPDKSGLPSDRFSAERTGGSVSTLTIQRTQQEDSAVYLCASSSIAGRPDTQYFGPGTRLTVL.

The genes are TRBV7-2 and TRBJ2-5; weak D call: TRBD2 (6 bases). TRBJ2-7 matches the DNA end more closely, so the J call is doubtful. The CDR3 runs to 13 residues. Germline CDR1 is SGHTA and CDR2 is FQGNSA. The CDR3 reads CASSLGTTYEQYF. Written as DNA, the CDR3 is TGTGCCAGCAGCTTAGGGACTACCTACGAGCAGTACTTC.

This clone came up a few times. The chain links TRBV2 to TRBJ2-3; a possible D gene is TRBD1 (6 bases). Trimming removed 6 bases from V and 4 bases from J, with 11 bases in between. Germline values: CDR1 SNHLY, CDR2 FYNNEI. The CDR3 runs 13 residues. DNA for the CDR3: TGTGCCAGCAGCACAGGGATGGCAGATACGCAGTATTTT. Protein: CASSTGMADTQYF.